These T cell receptor beta chains were read from a single sample in a study of CD8+CD57+ T cells in acquired aplastic anemia. TCRdb re-called the reads with MiXCR, one entry per CDR3 protein. This table holds 200,000 to 250,000 distinct CDR3 sequences, about half found once. The sequencing sample was made of sorted CD4+, CD8+, or CD8+CD57+ T cells (not recorded which) from PBMCs. The receptor set was obtained from a human donor with aplastic anemia. The CDR3 runs from the conserved cysteine through the conserved F or W. A D gene is named only where the DNA matches it firmly. Expanded clones get a size class; other rows say once, few or many, or leave the size out.

TRBD1	.	TRBV25-1	TRBJ1-4	16	CASSEGRGRLREKLFF
.	.	TRBV29-1	TRBJ2-4	11	CSVNTGNIQYF
.	many	TRBV5-1	TRBJ1-3	15	CASSLVGGEGNTIYF
TRBD1	.	TRBV6-6	TRBJ2-7	14	CASSYGTGDSEQYF
.	.	TRBV7-3	TRBJ2-5	15	CASSLEIYTGETQYF
.	.	TRBV24-1	TRBJ2-7	13	CATSDGGDGEQYF
.	many	TRBV12-3/TRBV12-4	TRBJ1-6	14	CASTQDTNNSPLHF
.	.	TRBV9	TRBJ2-5	14	CASSAVFGGETQYF
TRBD1	.	TRBV11-2	TRBJ1-1	13	CASSPRAGGSAFF
.	many	TRBV18	TRBJ1-6	14	CASSPPGWDSPLHF
TRBD2	.	TRBV7-3	TRBJ2-3	21	CASSLKTSGLAGATSTDTQYF
.	.	TRBV20-1	TRBJ2-2	13	CSARSGFAGELFF
.	.	TRBV18	TRBJ1-2	15	CASSPTTEANYGYTF
.	.	TRBV15	TRBJ2-3	11	CATSRTDTQYF
TRBD2	.	TRBV7-2	TRBJ2-7	19	CASHRGGTSGGASSYEQYF
.	once	TRBV29-1	TRBJ2-5	14	CSVTGDTVAETQYF
.	many	TRBV6-5	TRBJ2-7	14	CASTRQEKLYEQYF
.	many	TRBV2	TRBJ2-1	15	CASSGGHISYNEQFF
TRBD1	many	TRBV5-1	TRBJ1-6	15	CASSLGQGHNSPLHF
.	.	TRBV25-1	TRBJ1-4	14	CASRRDGGWEKLFF
.	many	TRBV7-9	TRBJ2-5	14	CASSPVMREETQYF
TRBD1	.	TRBV20-1	TRBJ2-7	16	CSARDRPGQGGVEQYF
.	.	TRBV7-2	TRBJ2-5	13	CASSPGHQETQYF
TRBD1	.	TRBV12-3/TRBV12-4	TRBJ1-5	16	CASSWDRGIANQPQHF